What follows are 5 T cell receptor beta chains derived from one specimen sequenced in a study of tumor and adjacent non-tumor tissue in lung cancer (dated by TCRdb to the late 2010s). Libraries were built with multiplex PCR. The reads were generated on an Illumina HiSeq 2500. TCRbeta libraries were constructed through three rounds of nested PCR with primers (Table S4) according to protocols adapted from ARM-PCR. In-frame beta chains were kept once TCRdb had trimmed the public reads at Q25 with fastp and called clones with MiXCR. Rows are unified per CDR3 protein, each entry keeping the most common DNA and genes. This sample has some 99,000 distinct CDR3 sequences in its table, and 75% of those were observed once. 37% of the sample is in the top ten clones. RNA was isolated from bulk unsorted tissue, and RNA quality was assessed with a NanoDrop ND-1000 and an Agilent 2100. Sequences were obtained from lung tumor tissue. The receptors derive from a woman aged 55-69 years with non-small cell lung cancer.

This clonotype has a single count. The junction departs from germline at one end; a sequencing error may be responsible. The J gene is TRBJ2-2, the V gene TRBV11-3, with D possibly matching TRBD2 (6 bases). The CDR3 is 13 amino acids. Germline assignment: CDR1 SGHNT and CDR2 YENEEA. CDR3 bases: TGTGCCAGCAAGTGGGGAGGAACCGGGAAGCTGTTTTTT. Protein: CASKWGGTGKLFF. The full variable domain, completed using reference TRBV11-3 and TRBJ2-2, is EAGVVQSPRYKIIEKKQPVAFWCNPISGHNTLYWYLQNLGQGPELLIRYENEEAVDDSQLPKDRFSAERLKGVDSTLKIQPAELGDSAVYLCASKWGGTGKLFFGEGSRLTVL.

Comments on this clonotype: One end of the junction fails to match germline, which may point to a read error. This chain links TRBV11-1 with TRBJ2-2; 12 bases are shared with TRBD2. The CDR3 consists of 17 residues. Germline CDR1 reads SGHAT; CDR2 reads FQDESV (reference sequence). CDR3 nucleotide sequence: TGTGCCAGAAGCACGCGACTAGCGGGAGAATCCACCGGGGAACTGTTTTTT. Translation: CARSTRLAGESTGELFF.

As regards this clonotype: A much larger clone is a single base away; this may be a read error. The chain combines TRBV29-1 with TRBJ2-2; D perhaps matches TRBD2 (6 bases). V was cut by 6 bases and J by 1 base, with 12 bases left in between. The CDR3 contains 14 residues. Germline-derived CDR1 and CDR2 are SQVTM and ANQGSEA. CDR3 sequence reads: CSVTTSRNTGELFF. The CDR3 nucleotides are TGCAGCGTGACGACTAGTCGGAACACCGGGGAGCTGTTTTTT.

This chain links TRBV11-2 with TRBJ1-5, with TRBD1 matching 9 bases. The CDR3 runs 13 residues. Trimming removed 8 bases from V and 16 bases from J; junction bases left unmatched: 15. The germline CDR1 and CDR2 sequences are SGHAT and FQNNGV. The CDR3 protein is CASSRDRAQSYHF. The CDR3 DNA follows: TGTGCCAGCTCCCGGGACAGGGCTCAGTCCTATCATTTT.

Of note for this clonotype: The germline gene is not matched at one end of the junction; a read error may be the cause. J is TRBJ2-6 and V is TRBV28; possibly TRBD1 for D (6 bases). The CDR3 is made up of 19 amino acids. Germline V lookup: CDR1 MDHEN, CDR2 SYDVKM. CDR3 coding DNA: TGTGCCAGCAGTTTATGGGAACAGGGCTCCTACTCTGGCGCCATCGTCCTGACTTTC. This encodes CASSLWEQGSYSGAIVLTF.